The clone carrying this TCR beta chain was seen more than once but under ten times. What it recognizes is unknown. Per the germline V gene, CDR1 is MNHNS and CDR2 is SASEGT. This CDR3 has 13 residues. The J segment lost 4 bases and the V segment lost 6 bases, leaving 4 bases of the junction unmatched. These data come from a study of vaccination and CD4 T cells after COVID-19. Treatment specified: approximately 9-day PBMC culture with coronavirus spike peptide pools or control peptides (ViraFEST assay). By negative selection, CD4+ T cells were isolated once culture had run for 10 days. An Oncomine TCR Beta short-read assay was used to sequence the DNA from cultured CD4+ T cells. TCRdb independently ran MiXCR on the PCR reads; one entry per CDR3 protein. The table records 14,000 to 15,000 distinct CDR3 sequences, roughly 50% of them present only once.

The sequence came from a human donor with COVID-19. This sequence joins TRBV6-1 and TRBJ1-2; TRBD1 aligns across 8 bases. Material: cultured CD4+ T cells from blood, obtained after SARS-CoV-2 vaccination. CDR3 protein: CASRGGTGYGYTF. The CDR3 coding sequence is TGTGCCAGCAGGGGGGGGACAGGCTATGGCTACACCTTC.